These T cell receptor beta chains were read from a single sample in a study of graft-versus-host responses after intestinal transplantation. Their antigens are not known. Assay: immunoSEQ multiplex PCR; the TCRdb copy retains only in-frame clones and omits some. The table records about 70,000 clones, 75% to 90% of them present only once. Here the sequenced sample was unstimulated CD4+ T cells sorted from spleen or lymph node cells, taken before transplant. These receptors came from a human donor who was the organ donor for an intestinal transplant. Each CDR3 is given with its conserved first and last residue. A D gene is named only where the DNA matches it firmly. Clone size, where shown, is once, few, many, or a class for clones that have expanded.

abundance	v_gene	d_gene	j_gene	CDR3nt	CDR3aa
-	TRBV6-4	-	TRBJ1-1	TGTGCCAGCAGTTCTACAGACAGCTCTTCCACTGAAGCTTTCTTT	CASSSTDSSSTEAFF
-	TRBV2	-	TRBJ1-2	TGTGCCAGCAGTGCGGCTGGGGGGGATATTCAGCAGGGCGGATATGGCTACACCTTC	CASSAAGGDIQQGGYGYTF
-	TRBV7-9	-	TRBJ2-2	TGTGCCAGCAGCCCGGCGGGGACGCAGACCACCGGGGAGCTGTTTTTT	CASSPAGTQTTGELFF
-	TRBV6-1	-	TRBJ2-6	TGTGCCGGCACAGGGTTCTCTGGGGCCAACGTCCTGACTTTC	CAGTGFSGANVLTF
-	TRBV19	TRBD1	TRBJ1-1	TGTGCCAGTAGTAAATACAGGGGGAATCAGAACACTGAAGCTTTCTTT	CASSKYRGNQNTEAFF
few	TRBV4-2	-	TRBJ1-6	TGTGCCAGCAGCCAAGATTTGGACAGCCTATGGGGTTCACCCCTCCACTTT	CASSQDLDSLWGSPLHF
few	TRBV19	-	TRBJ2-2	TGTGCCAGTAGTAGAGGGGGTTGGGACACCGGGGAGCTGTTTTTT	CASSRGGWDTGELFF
-	TRBV13	-	TRBJ1-2	TGTGCCAGCAGCGAGGAAAGCTATGGCTACACCTTC	CASSEESYGYTF
once	TRBV5-6	-	TRBJ1-4	TGTGCCAGCAGTTCACTGGAGGCACTTACAACTAATGAAAAACTGTTTTTT	CASSSLEALTTNEKLFF
-	TRBV7-2	TRBD2	TRBJ2-3	TGTGCCAGCAGCTTAGTACTAGCGGGGACGAGTGATACGCAGTATTTT	CASSLVLAGTSDTQYF
-	TRBV25-1	-	TRBJ2-3	TGTGCCAGCAGGCTTGGGGGCTCTAGCACAGATACGCAGTATTTT	CASRLGGSSTDTQYF
-	TRBV7-8	-	TRBJ1-6	TGTGCCAGCAGCTTAAGACGGGACACTGGGGATAATTCACCCCTCCACTTT	CASSLRRDTGDNSPLHF
-	TRBV10-1	-	TRBJ1-6	TGCGCCAGCAGTGAAGACAGCTCCTATAATTCACCCCTCCACTTT	CASSEDSSYNSPLHF
-	TRBV11-2	-	TRBJ2-1	TGTGCCAGCAGCTTAGATCAGGAGGGGGCCGGCTACAATGAGCAGTTCTTC	CASSLDQEGAGYNEQFF
-	TRBV2	-	TRBJ2-1	TGTGCCAGCAGCCGGGGGATCACACAGCGAGCGCAGTTCTTC	CASSRGITQRAQFF
few	TRBV28	-	TRBJ1-4	TGTGCCAGCAGTTATCCGGGACACATATTTGAAAAACTGTTTTTT	CASSYPGHIFEKLFF
-	TRBV6-5	-	TRBJ2-3	TGTGCCAGCAGTTACCTCGGAGATACGCAGTATTTT	CASSYLGDTQYF
once	TRBV10-3	TRBD1	TRBJ1-2	TGTGCCATCAGTCTCGCTACCAGGACAGGGGACTATGGCTACACCTTC	CAISLATRTGDYGYTF
once	TRBV27	-	TRBJ1-1	TGTGCCAGCAGGCAAATAGGGGTTTTGACTGAAGCTTTCTTT	CASRQIGVLTEAFF
-	TRBV7-2	-	TRBJ1-1	TGTGCCAGCAGCTTAGCCCTAGAAGCTTTCTTT	CASSLALEAFF
-	TRBV4-2	-	TRBJ2-5	TGTGCCAGCAGCCAAGTATCTCCGGGGGGCCTGGGGGGTGGGACCCAGTACTTC	CASSQVSPGGLGGGTQYF
-	TRBV5-4	TRBD2	TRBJ2-1	TGTGCCAGCAGCTTGGGGGCTAGCGGGGGGTACAATGAGCAGTTCTTC	CASSLGASGGYNEQFF
once	TRBV19	TRBD2	TRBJ2-1	TGTGCCAGTAGTCCCGAAGCGGGGTCCTACAATGAGCAGTTCTTC	CASSPEAGSYNEQFF
-	TRBV27	-	TRBJ1-2	TGTGCCAGCAGTTTATCAGGGGCTTCTAACTATGGCTACACCTTC	CASSLSGASNYGYTF
-	TRBV10-3	-	TRBJ1-2	TGTGCCATCAGTGAGATGGTTACAGGGAACTATGGCTACACCTTC	CAISEMVTGNYGYTF